This TCR beta chain appears in the sequencing data of a study of T cell responses to AZD1222 COVID-19 vaccine. The CDR3 is 13 residues long. Germline CDR1 LGHDT, CDR2 YNNKEL (reference sequence). Deletions cut 5 bases from V and 2 bases from J, with 9 bases between. A note on this clone: Its specificity is unknown.

Overall study results and limits: Repertoires in all cases were sampled only once the peak T cell response had passed. Donors, mostly white British, included more females; clonal diversity was possibly underestimated. Spike-spanning, vaccine-associated CD4 TCRs were dominant at 160-218 and 743-854.

The method was immunoSEQ multiplex PCR; TCRdb's version includes in-frame clones alone and lacks a portion of them. The sample has under 200,000 clones, 94% seen once. The chain couples TRBV3-1 (or the pseudogene TRBV3-2) to TRBJ1-2; no clear D. Specimen: peripheral blood, collected on day 0 of AZD1222 vaccination. This clonotype originated in an adult in good health. CDR3 sequence: CASSERINYGYTF. The CDR3 DNA follows: TGTGCCAGCAGCGAAAGAATAAACTATGGCTACACCTTC.